This T cell receptor beta chain came from a study of cytomegalovirus exposure and HLA in healthy donors. A multiplex PCR was run with 60 Vbeta primers and 13 Jbeta primers. The protocol was immunoSEQ multiplex PCR, while the TCRdb copy is restricted to in-frame clones and leaves out a portion. This table holds around 200,000 clones, approximately 80% found once. The CDR3 is 15 residues long. Germline V gives CDR1 MNHEY, CDR2 SVGAGI. V dropped 0 bases and J dropped 6 bases, with 12 bases sitting between them. This clone has a handful of counts. The specimen was PBMCs. This sequence originates from a girl aged 2-10 years in good health and CMV-seropositive. The chain links TRBV6-5 to TRBJ1-5; D not certain. The DNA for the CDR3 is TGTGCCAGCAGTTACTCAAACGGTCCCTTTCAGCCCCAGCATTTT. The encoded protein is CASSYSNGPFQPQHF.